This T cell receptor (beta chain) was obtained from a study of molecular identifiers for immune sequencing clone quantification. Points from the study as a whole: The share of molecules held by clones above 20 RNA copies was over 99% in effector cells and under 1% in naive cells.

This clonotype was detected many times. As yet, its antigen is unknown. It was with previously described methods and listed TCR primers that bulk TCR libraries were made. MiXCR, applied by TCRdb to the PCR reads, yields one record per CDR3 protein. The sample includes hundreds of thousands of distinct CDR3 sequences, just under 20% of them seen just once. Germline V gene lookup returns CDR1 SGHDN and CDR2 FVKESK. V lost 4 bases and J 3 bases, leaving 11 bases between the germline ends. The CDR3 runs 14 residues. Construction of naive CD8 libraries employed about 19,000 to 1,000,000 sorted cells together with 10%, 30% or 50% RNA. Sorting defined naive CD8 T cells as CD8+CD4-CCR7+CD45RA+.

The clonotype was recovered from a human donor in good health. Some libraries in this study had Jurkat cell RNA spiked in. The sequencing sample was made of naive CD8+ T cells from blood, with Jurkat cell RNA spiked in. Subset here: FACS-sorted CD8+CD4-CCR7+CD45RA+ naive T cells. The V and J genes are TRBV14 and TRBJ2-3; D is ambiguous. DNA of the CDR3: TGTGCCAGCAGCCTCGAAGATCCTACAGATACGCAGTATTTT. It translates to CASSLEDPTDTQYF.